These 23 T cell receptor beta chains came from one sample sequenced in a study of blood T cell repertoires in COVID-19. Sequencing was performed with immunoSEQ multiplex PCR; in TCRdb, only in-frame clones are kept and a portion is missing. In the table there are 250,000 to 400,000 clones, 90% of which are singletons. Sequencing was done on a sample of peripheral blood. These receptors all stem from a woman aged 25 to 45 with COVID-19, enrolled during active disease.

This chain connects TRBV12-3 or TRBV12-4 to TRBJ2-1; D is uncertain. Trimming removed 5 bases from V and 6 bases from J, with 8 bases in between. The CDR3 sequence is 12 residues long. CDR3 DNA sequence: TGTGCCAGCAGTCTATCCCCCAATGAGCAGTTCTTC. It encodes CASSLSPNEQFF.

This chain links TRBV6-5 with TRBJ1-2; possible D gene TRBD1, 5 bases. Trimming took off 5 bases at V and 3 bases at J, with 10 bases between the two ends. Germline lookup yields CDR1 MNHEY and CDR2 SVGAGI. The CDR3 covers 13 residues. The CDR3 DNA follows: TGTGCCAGCAGTCCCGGAGGGGACTATGGCTACACCTTC. Translation: CASSPGGDYGYTF.

CDR3 sequence (DNA): TGTGCCAGCTCACCACCGACGGGGAGGAGAGAAAAACTGTTTTTT. This gives the protein CASSPPTGRREKLFF. The chain carries TRBV18 and TRBJ1-4, with D uncertain. Germline V gene sequence: CDR1 KGHSH, CDR2 LQKENI. This CDR3 has 15 amino acids. Trimming left V 0 bases short and J 8 bases short, with 13 bases between.

The chain links TRBV12-2 to TRBJ2-1; the table's D call, TRBD1, has no DNA check behind it. TRBV12-2 is assigned pseudogene status. CDR3 size: 13 residues. CDR3 sequence reads: CASRLGWGGEQFF. The CDR3 DNA sequence: TGTGCAAGTCGCTTAGGATGGGGCGGAGAGCAGTTCTTC.

The chain couples TRBV21-1 to TRBJ1-2; no DNA check was done on the table's D call, TRBD1. TRBV21-1 is noted as a pseudogene. This CDR3 is 12 amino acids long. The CDR3 spells CASSKRGDGYTF. CDR3 nucleotide sequence: TGTGCCAGCAGCAAAAGGGGCGATGGCTACACCTTC.

The chain recombines TRBV2 with TRBJ2-7; 9 bases are a match to TRBD2. This CDR3 has 14 residues. Losses at the gene ends were 6 bases for V and 3 bases for J; bases not matched to a gene: 6. Germline V gene sequence: CDR1 SNHLY, CDR2 FYNNEI. For the CDR3, the DNA is TGTGCCAGCAGGACCGGGACTAGCTTCTACGAGCAGTACTTC. This gives the protein CASRTGTSFYEQYF.

The V gene is TRBV15, the J gene TRBJ1-5; 7 nucleotides match TRBD1. J gave up 4 bases and V 3 bases, and 6 bases lay outside the gene matches. Germline assignment: CDR1 LNHNV and CDR2 YYDKDF (reference sequence). The CDR3 has 15 residues. CDR3 sequence (DNA): TGTGCCACCAGCAGTGACAGGGAAGTTAATCAGCCCCAGCATTTT. Protein sequence: CATSSDREVNQPQHF.

This sequence joins TRBV6-5 and TRBJ1-1; 9 nucleotides line up with TRBD1. CDR3 size: 12 residues. Germline V gene sequence: CDR1 MNHEY, CDR2 SVGAGI. Trimming at V came to 4 bases and at J to 11 bases, leaving 5 bases not matched to a gene. CDR3 nucleotide sequence: TGTGCCAGCAGTTCCGGGACAGGGAATGCTTTCTTT. Translating it yields CASSSGTGNAFF.

This clone was found once. V and J are TRBV12-3 or TRBV12-4 and TRBJ2-5, with D tentatively TRBD2 (6 bases). The CDR3 loop spans 13 amino acids. V was trimmed by 9 bases and J by 1 base, leaving 12 bases between them. In DNA, the CDR3 is TGTGCCAGTGGGCCGGGACTCCAAGAGACCCAGTACTTC. It codes for CASGPGLQETQYF.

The genes are TRBV10-2 and TRBJ2-7; D perhaps matches TRBD2 (6 bases). This CDR3 contains 15 residues. V was shortened by 2 bases and J by 1 base, with 12 bases between the two germline ends. Germline assignment: CDR1 WSHSY and CDR2 SAAADI. This chain's CDR3 is CASSEPSEGSYEQYF. The CDR3 DNA reads as TGCGCCAGCAGTGAGCCTAGCGAAGGATCCTACGAGCAGTACTTC.

The V gene is TRBV9, the J gene TRBJ2-3; D may be TRBD2 (5 bases). CDR1 is SGDLS and CDR2 is YYNGEE in the germline V gene. With 0 bases removed from V and 6 bases from J, the gap between germline ends came to 11 bases. The length of the CDR3 is 14 residues. CDR3 DNA: TGTGCCAGCAGCGTAGCAAGGGCTAGCGATACGCAGTATTTT. Translation gives CASSVARASDTQYF.

This chain connects TRBV28 to TRBJ2-7; D is undetermined. The CDR3 length is 14 residues. The germline CDR1 and CDR2 sequences are MDHEN and SYDVKM. Trimming shortened V by 3 bases and J by 2 bases, and 11 bases separated the two germline ends. The CDR3 is CASSFYLPPYEQYF. CDR3 DNA: TGTGCCAGCAGTTTTTATCTCCCCCCCTACGAGCAGTACTTC. Full variable domain (rest looked up from reference TRBV28 and TRBJ2-7): DVKVTQSSRYLVKRTGEKVFLECVQDMDHENMFWYRQDPGLGLRLIYFSYDVKMKEKGDIPEGYSVSREKKERFSLILESASTNQTSMYLCASSFYLPPYEQYFGPGTRLTVT.

This clone was observed once. The chain has TRBV11-2 and TRBJ1-2; 8 nucleotides align to TRBD1. Germline V gene sequence: CDR1 SGHAT, CDR2 FQNNGV. J was trimmed by 4 bases and V by 2 bases; bases with no gene match: 18. The CDR3 totals 19 residues. The CDR3 nucleotides are TGTGCCAGCAGCTTATGGACCCAGGGGGCGTCTACTCGTGTCTATGGCTACACCTTC. Protein sequence: CASSLWTQGASTRVYGYTF.

The rearrangement joins TRBV27 to TRBJ2-7; 8 bases fit TRBD2. The CDR3 is 14 residues long. CDR1 is MNHEY, CDR2 SMNVEV, per germline (reference sequence). V was clipped by 7 bases and J by 2 bases; unmatched bases: 7. The CDR3 reads CASKGSGSAYEQYF. In nucleotides, the CDR3 is TGTGCCAGCAAAGGGAGCGGGAGCGCCTACGAGCAGTACTTC.

The J gene is TRBJ2-1, the V gene TRBV18; D is perhaps TRBD2 (5 bases). The germline V gene encodes CDR1 KGHSH and CDR2 LQKENI. The CDR3 length is 15 residues. V was clipped by 1 base and J by 9 bases, with 16 bases between them. The CDR3 region is CASSPQIEGAGEQFF. For the CDR3, the DNA is TGTGCCAGCTCACCACAAATAGAGGGTGCAGGTGAGCAGTTCTTC.

The chain couples TRBV5-1 to TRBJ1-1; TRBD1 matches 10 bases. Per the germline V gene, CDR1 is SGHRS and CDR2 is YFSETQ. Trimming removed 7 bases from V and 6 bases from J; junction bases left unmatched: 6. There are 13 residues in the CDR3. The CDR3 loop is CASQGQGRAEAFF. In DNA form, the CDR3 reads TGCGCCAGCCAGGGACAGGGGAGAGCTGAAGCTTTCTTT.

The count of this clone is one. V gene TRBV19 combines with J gene TRBJ2-7, with 12 bases identical to TRBD2. The CDR3 loop spans 15 amino acids. The junction had 3 bases not matched to a gene; V was cut back by 5 bases and J by 1 base. Germline values: CDR1 LNHDA, CDR2 SQIVND (reference sequence). CDR3 DNA sequence: TGTGCCAGTAGTGCTAGCGGGAGGGCTTCCTACGAGCAGTACTTC. The encoded protein is CASSASGRASYEQYF.

V gene TRBV27 combines with J gene TRBJ1-5; D is unresolved. The V end was cut by 5 bases, the J end by 0 bases, with 14 bases between. This CDR3 spans 16 amino acids. Germline V gene sequence: CDR1 MNHEY, CDR2 SMNVEV (reference sequence). CDR3 amino acids: CASSKTGSYSNQPQHF. The DNA of the CDR3 is TGTGCCAGCAGTAAGACGGGATCCTATAGCAATCAGCCCCAGCATTTT.

This chain uses TRBV18 with TRBJ2-1, with TRBD2 matching over 10 bases. Germline V gives CDR1 KGHSH, CDR2 LQKENI. The CDR3 spans 16 residues. With 0 bases clipped from V and 4 bases from J, the junction kept 3 bases outside the gene matches. The CDR3 DNA is TGTGCCAGCTCACCACCCAGCGGGAGGGTGTACAATGAGCAGTTCTTC. Translating gives CASSPPSGRVYNEQFF.

The rearrangement uses TRBV29-1 and TRBJ2-7; weak D call: TRBD1 (5 bases). The CDR3 contains 12 residues. V was cut by 4 bases and J by 2 bases, with 9 bases left in between. Germline V gives CDR1 SQVTM, CDR2 ANQGSEA. CDR3 amino acids: CSVGRETYEQYF. The DNA for the CDR3 is TGCAGCGTTGGCAGGGAAACCTACGAGCAGTACTTC.

The rearrangement joins TRBV5-8 to TRBJ1-1, with D possibly matching TRBD1 (5 bases). The CDR3 loop spans 15 amino acids. The germline CDR1 and CDR2 sequences are SGHTS and YDEGEE. Between the trimmed V and J ends, which lost 6 bases and 6 bases, there was a span of 21 bases. The CDR3 DNA is TGTGCCAGCACCTGGGGTCAGGGAGGGGAGCCTGAAGCTTTCTTT. This sequence encodes CASTWGQGGEPEAFF.

The rearrangement links TRBV4-1 to TRBJ1-1; D is uncertain. Germline assignment: CDR1 MGHRA and CDR2 YSYEKL. The CDR3 contains 15 residues. The V and J ends lost 1 base and 1 base respectively, with 10 bases between them. CDR3 in amino acids: CASSQVGPRNTEAFF. As DNA, the CDR3 is TGCGCCAGCAGCCAAGTCGGTCCCCGGAACACTGAAGCTTTCTTT.

The V gene is TRBV5-1, the J gene TRBJ2-7; 7 bases are a match to TRBD2. The CDR3 covers 13 residues. The V and J ends lost 4 bases and 5 bases, in that order; junction bases with no gene match: 6. Germline V gives CDR1 SGHRS, CDR2 YFSETQ. The CDR3 DNA reads as TGCGCCAGCAGCACCAGAGCGGGAAACGAGCAGTACTTC. This translates into CASSTRAGNEQYF.